Below are 8 T cell receptor beta chains sequenced from a single sample in a study of cytomegalovirus exposure and HLA in healthy donors. Some clones are missing from TCRdb's copy, which holds only in-frame ones; the method was immunoSEQ multiplex PCR. The sample yields 55,000 to 70,000 clones, 90% to 95% seen once. Source material: PBMCs. These receptors all stem from a woman aged 30 to 39 in good health and CMV-seronegative.

This clone was seen a single time. The chain has TRBV7-2 and TRBJ2-7, with 7 bases identical to TRBD2. Looked up from germline, CDR1 is SGHTA and CDR2 is FQGNSA. V shed 6 bases, J shed 0 bases, and the junction held 11 bases outside the gene matches. CDR3 size: 16 residues. The chain's CDR3 is CASSPLPSGSSYEQYF. The CDR3 bases are TGTGCCAGCAGTCCTCTCCCTAGCGGAAGCTCCTACGAGCAGTACTTC.

J is TRBJ1-2 and V is TRBV9; D is possibly TRBD1 (5 bases). The germline gives CDR1 SGDLS, CDR2 YYNGEE. Trimming shortened V by 3 bases and J by 3 bases, and 9 bases separated the two germline ends. This CDR3 region has 13 residues. The CDR3 sequence: CASSGRVHYGYTF. In nucleotides, the CDR3 is TGTGCCAGCAGCGGCAGGGTACACTATGGCTACACCTTC.

The chain couples TRBV27 to TRBJ2-7; TRBD2 matches at 9 bases. The trim removed 4 bases at V and 4 bases at J, leaving 11 bases unmatched. This CDR3 comprises 16 residues. The germline V gene has CDR1 MNHEY and CDR2 SMNVEV (reference sequence). In nucleotides, the CDR3 is TGTGCCAGCAGTTACTCTCGCCTAGCGGGGTTATACGAGCAGTACTTC. This gives the protein CASSYSRLAGLYEQYF.

This chain uses TRBV27 with TRBJ2-5; TRBD1 aligns across 7 bases. The CDR3 length is 15 residues. V was pared by 3 bases and J by 1 base, with 5 bases of the junction left unmatched. The germline CDR1 and CDR2 sequences are MNHEY and SMNVEV (reference sequence). CDR3 coding DNA: TGTGCCAGCAGTTTGTCCACAGGGGTCCAAGAGACCCAGTACTTC. Translation gives CASSLSTGVQETQYF.

The chain couples TRBV27 to TRBJ2-7; no definite D call. CDR3 length: 13 residues. Per the germline V gene, CDR1 is MNHEY and CDR2 is SMNVEV (reference sequence). The ends were cut back, 0 bases at V and 6 bases at J, with 9 bases in the middle. The CDR3 DNA follows: TGTGCCAGCAGTTTATCTGCGGTGCGCGAGCAGTACTTC. It specifies CASSLSAVREQYF.

The rearrangement uses TRBV27 and TRBJ2-5; 7 bases are a match to TRBD1. Losses at the gene ends were 2 bases for V and 8 bases for J; bases not matched to a gene: 8. This CDR3 region has 14 residues. Germline CDR1 MNHEY, CDR2 SMNVEV (reference sequence). The CDR3 loop is CASSLKGAGGTQYF. CDR3 coding DNA: TGTGCCAGCAGTTTAAAGGGGGCAGGGGGAACCCAGTACTTC.

The rearrangement joins TRBV6-1 to TRBJ1-5, with TRBD1 identical over 7 bases. V lost 6 bases and J lost 0; bases outside the gene matches: 5. The CDR3 extends over 15 amino acids. Per the germline V gene, CDR1 is MNHNS and CDR2 is SASEGT. CDR3 sequence: CASSQTGTSNQPQHF. CDR3 DNA sequence: TGTGCCAGCAGCCAGACAGGGACTAGCAATCAGCCCCAGCATTTT.

This clone was seen a single time. The chain is built from TRBV6-1 and TRBJ1-2, with 8 bases lining up with TRBD1. Trimming took 6 bases from V and 3 from J; bases not matched to a gene: 3. Germline values: CDR1 MNHNS, CDR2 SASEGT. The CDR3 loop spans 13 amino acids. In DNA form, the CDR3 reads TGTGCCAGCAGGGAGACAGGGGACTATGGCTACACCTTC. This sequence encodes CASRETGDYGYTF.